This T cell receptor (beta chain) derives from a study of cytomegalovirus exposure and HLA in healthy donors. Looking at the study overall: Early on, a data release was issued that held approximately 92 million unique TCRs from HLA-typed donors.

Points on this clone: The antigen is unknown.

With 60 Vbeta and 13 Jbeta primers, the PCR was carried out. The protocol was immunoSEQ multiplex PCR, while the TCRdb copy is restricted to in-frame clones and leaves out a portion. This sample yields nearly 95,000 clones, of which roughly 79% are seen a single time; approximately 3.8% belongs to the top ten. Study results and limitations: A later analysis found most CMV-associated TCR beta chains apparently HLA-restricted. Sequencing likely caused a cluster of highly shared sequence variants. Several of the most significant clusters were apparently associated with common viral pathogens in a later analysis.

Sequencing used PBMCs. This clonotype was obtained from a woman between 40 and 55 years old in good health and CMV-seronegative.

The CDR3 DNA reads TGTGCCAGCAGCGTCAGTATGAACACTGAAGCTTTCTTT. It encodes CASSVSMNTEAFF. The chain is built from TRBV11-3 and TRBJ1-1; D gene uncertain. The CDR3 loop spans 13 amino acids. Germline CDR1 SGHNT, CDR2 YENEEA. V was trimmed by 5 bases and J by 0 bases, leaving 7 bases between them.